This T cell receptor beta chain was profiled in a study of blood T cell repertoires in COVID-19. Generated by immunoSEQ multiplex PCR, the TCRdb table keeps only in-frame clones and is missing some. The profile shows about 69,000 clones, almost 90% of them singletons. Per germline, CDR1 MNHEY and CDR2 SVGEGT. Unmatched junction bases numbered 7, after V lost 4 bases and J lost 6 bases. This CDR3 contains 15 residues. This clone showed up just once. This receptor was obtained from a man aged 50-60 years with acute or convalescent COVID-19. The chain uses TRBV6-2 or TRBV6-3 and TRBJ2-1; 9 bases are a match to TRBD2. Source material: peripheral blood. CDR3 in DNA: TGTGCCAGCAGTTTTAGCGGGGGTAAGACCAATGAGCAGTTCTTC. The encoded protein is CASSFSGGKTNEQFF.